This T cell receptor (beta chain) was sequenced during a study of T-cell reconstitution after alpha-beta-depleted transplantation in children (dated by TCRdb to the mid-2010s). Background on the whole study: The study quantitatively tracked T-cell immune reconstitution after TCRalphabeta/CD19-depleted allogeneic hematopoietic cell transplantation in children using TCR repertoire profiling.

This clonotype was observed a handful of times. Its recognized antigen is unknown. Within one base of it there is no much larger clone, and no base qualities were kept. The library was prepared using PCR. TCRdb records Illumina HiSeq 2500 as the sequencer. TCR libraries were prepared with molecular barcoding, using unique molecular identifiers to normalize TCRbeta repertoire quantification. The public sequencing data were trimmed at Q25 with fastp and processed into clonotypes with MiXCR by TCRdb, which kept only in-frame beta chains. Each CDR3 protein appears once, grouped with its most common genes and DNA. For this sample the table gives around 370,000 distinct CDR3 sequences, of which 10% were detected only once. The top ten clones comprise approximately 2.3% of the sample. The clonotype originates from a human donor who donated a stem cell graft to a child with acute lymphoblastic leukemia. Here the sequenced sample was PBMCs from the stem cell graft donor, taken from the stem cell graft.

Here is the DNA: TGCAGTGCTAGAGATCGTGACAGGGGGAGGCTTGGCTACACCTTC. Translation gives CSARDRDRGRLGYTF. This chain is built from TRBV20-1 and TRBJ1-2; 9 central bases correspond to TRBD1. The germline V end is reduced by 0 bases and the J end by 7 bases; junction bases left unmatched: 9. The CDR1 and CDR2 encoded by the germline V gene (reference sequence) are DFQATT and SNEGSKA. The CDR3 runs 15 amino acids, cysteine and phenylalanine included. Only CDR3 DNA is held: 45 bases, read in frame from base 1.